This T cell receptor (beta chain) was identified during a study of T cell changes during pregnancy in multiple sclerosis. The protocol was immunoSEQ multiplex PCR, while the TCRdb copy is restricted to in-frame clones and leaves out a portion. There are 60,000 to 70,000 clones in the sample; around 90% occur only once, and approximately 1.5% lies in the top ten. Germline V gives CDR1 SGHRS, CDR2 YFSETQ. Deletions cut 4 bases from V and 0 bases from J, with 14 bases between. The CDR3 spans 15 residues. This specimen was peripheral blood, taken in the third trimester of pregnancy. This sequence joins TRBV5-1 and TRBJ2-7; possible D gene TRBD2, 6 bases. The TCR comes from a female donor in good health, enrolled as a control in a pregnancy study. DNA of the CDR3: TGCGCCAGCAGCAGAGGCGGGACGAGCTCCTACGAGCAGTACTTC. As protein: CASSRGGTSSYEQYF.